This T cell receptor beta chain was sequenced in a study of human T cells and chemical hapten exposure. Turning to the study itself: Sensitization used 2% DPC on approximately 2 cm by approximately 2 cm upper inner arm skin.

The time point was: patch test 3, about 24 weeks after DPC sensitization. Treatment reported: therapeutic diphenylcyclopropenone sensitization with weekly scalp DPC. Trimming took 0 bases from V and 0 from J, leaving 11 bases between them. Looked up from germline, CDR1 is LGHNA and CDR2 is YNFKEQ. The CDR3 runs 16 residues. Via MiXCR, TCRdb re-called the RACE reads, giving one row per CDR3 protein. Of about 71,000 distinct CDR3 sequences listed, 11% were seen once; the top ten hold 1.4%. The source was whole blood, collected in connection with sensitization to the hapten diphenylcyclopropenone (DPC). The chain couples TRBV4-2 to TRBJ1-1; D is uncertain. The source is a woman between 50 and 59 years old with alopecia areata. Some clones in this sample may be carry-over from other donors' samples. CDR3 protein: CASSQETGPMNTEAFF. The CDR3 nucleotides are TGTGCCAGCAGCCAAGAAACCGGGCCCATGAACACTGAAGCTTTCTTT.